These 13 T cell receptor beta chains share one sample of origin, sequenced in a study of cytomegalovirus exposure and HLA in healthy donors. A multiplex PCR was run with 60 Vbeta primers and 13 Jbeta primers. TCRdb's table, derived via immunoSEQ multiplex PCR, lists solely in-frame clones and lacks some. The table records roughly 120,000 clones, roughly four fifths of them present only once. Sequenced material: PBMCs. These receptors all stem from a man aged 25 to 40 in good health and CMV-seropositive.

The DNA for the CDR3 is TGTGCTAGGGGGCGAAGCGGGAGGGGGAATGAGCAGTTCTTC. Protein: CARGRSGRGNEQFF. This chain joins TRBV5-8 and TRBJ2-1, with 10 bases lining up with TRBD2. In germline, CDR1 is SGHTS, CDR2 YDEGEE. This CDR3 spans 14 amino acids.

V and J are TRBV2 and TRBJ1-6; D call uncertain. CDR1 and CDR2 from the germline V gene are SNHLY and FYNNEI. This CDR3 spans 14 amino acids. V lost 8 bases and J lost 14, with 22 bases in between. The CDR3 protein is CASLSTGIDRSLHF. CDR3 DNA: TGTGCCAGCCTCTCAACGGGAATTGACCGGTCCCTCCACTTT.

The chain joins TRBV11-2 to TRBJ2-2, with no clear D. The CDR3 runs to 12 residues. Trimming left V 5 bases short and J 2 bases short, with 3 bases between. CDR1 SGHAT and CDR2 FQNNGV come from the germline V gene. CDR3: CASSINTGELFF. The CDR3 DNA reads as TGTGCCAGCAGCATAAACACCGGGGAGCTGTTTTTT.

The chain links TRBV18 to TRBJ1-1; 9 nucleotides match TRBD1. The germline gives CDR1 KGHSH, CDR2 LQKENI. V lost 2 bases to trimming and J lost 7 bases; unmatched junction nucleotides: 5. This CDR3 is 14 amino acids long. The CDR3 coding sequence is TGTGCCAGCTCACCAGACAGGGGGAGGCGTGAAGCTTTCTTT. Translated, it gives CASSPDRGRREAFF.

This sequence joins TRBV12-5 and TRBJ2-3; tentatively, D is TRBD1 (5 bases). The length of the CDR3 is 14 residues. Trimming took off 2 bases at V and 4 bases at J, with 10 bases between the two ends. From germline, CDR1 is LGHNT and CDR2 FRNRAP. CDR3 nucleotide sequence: TGTGCTAGTGGTTTGCGACAGCCCCCAGATACGCAGTATTTT. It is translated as CASGLRQPPDTQYF. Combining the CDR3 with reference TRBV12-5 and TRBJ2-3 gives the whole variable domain DARVTQTPRHKVTEMGQEVTMRCQPILGHNTVFWYRQTMMQGLELLAYFRNRAPLDDSGMPKDRFSAEMPDATLATLKIQPSEPRDSAVYFCASGLRQPPDTQYFGPGTRLTVL.

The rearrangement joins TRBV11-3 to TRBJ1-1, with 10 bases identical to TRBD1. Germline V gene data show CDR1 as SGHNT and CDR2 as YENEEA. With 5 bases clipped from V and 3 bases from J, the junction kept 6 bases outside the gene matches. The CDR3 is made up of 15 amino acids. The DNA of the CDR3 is TGTGCCAGCAGCCGTGACAGGGGGCGAGACACTGAAGCTTTCTTT. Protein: CASSRDRGRDTEAFF.

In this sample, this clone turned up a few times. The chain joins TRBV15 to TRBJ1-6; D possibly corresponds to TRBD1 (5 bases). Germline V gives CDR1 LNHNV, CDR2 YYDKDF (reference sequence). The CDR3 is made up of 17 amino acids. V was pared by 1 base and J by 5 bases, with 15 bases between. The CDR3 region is CATSRGYTGGNNSPLHF. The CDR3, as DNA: TGTGCCACCAGCAGAGGTTACACGGGGGGAAATAATTCACCCCTCCACTTT.

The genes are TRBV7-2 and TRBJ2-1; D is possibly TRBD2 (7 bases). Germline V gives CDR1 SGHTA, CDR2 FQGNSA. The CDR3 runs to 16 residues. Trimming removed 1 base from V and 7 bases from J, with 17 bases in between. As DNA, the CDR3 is TGTGCCAGCAGCTTAGGTCTGGCGGGGGCTGGGAATGAGCAGTTCTTC. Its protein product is CASSLGLAGAGNEQFF.

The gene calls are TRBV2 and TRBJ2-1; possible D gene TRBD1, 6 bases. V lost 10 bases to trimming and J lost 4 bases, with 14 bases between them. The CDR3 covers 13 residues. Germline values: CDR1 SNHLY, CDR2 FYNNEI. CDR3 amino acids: CAKNRDTYNEQFF. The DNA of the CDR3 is TGTGCCAAAAACCGGGACACTTACAATGAGCAGTTCTTC.

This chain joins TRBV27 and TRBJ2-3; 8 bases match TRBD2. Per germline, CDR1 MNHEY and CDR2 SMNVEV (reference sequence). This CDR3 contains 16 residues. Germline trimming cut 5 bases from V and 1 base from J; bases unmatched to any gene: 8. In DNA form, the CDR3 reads TGTGCCAGCAGTCCAACCCCAGCGGGAGGCACAGATACGCAGTATTTT. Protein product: CASSPTPAGGTDTQYF.

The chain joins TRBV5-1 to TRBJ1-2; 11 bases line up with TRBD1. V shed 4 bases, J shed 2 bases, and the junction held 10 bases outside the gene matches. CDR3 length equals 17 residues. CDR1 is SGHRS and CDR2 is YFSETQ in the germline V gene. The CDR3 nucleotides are TGCGCCAGCAGCCCCTGGACAGGGGGCGGCTCAAACTATGGCTACACCTTC. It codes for CASSPWTGGGSNYGYTF.

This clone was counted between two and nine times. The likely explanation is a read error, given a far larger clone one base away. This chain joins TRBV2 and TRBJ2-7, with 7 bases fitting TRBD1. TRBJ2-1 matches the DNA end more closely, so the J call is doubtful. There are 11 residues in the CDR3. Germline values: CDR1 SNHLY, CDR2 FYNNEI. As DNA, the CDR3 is TGTGCCAGCAGCCAGGGGGTTGAGCAGTTCTTC. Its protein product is CASSQGVEQFF.

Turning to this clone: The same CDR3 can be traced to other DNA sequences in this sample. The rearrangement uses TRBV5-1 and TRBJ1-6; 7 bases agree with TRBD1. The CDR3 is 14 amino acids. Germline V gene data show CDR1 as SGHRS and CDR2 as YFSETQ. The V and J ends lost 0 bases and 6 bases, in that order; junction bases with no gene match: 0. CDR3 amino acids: CASSLDRGNSPLHF. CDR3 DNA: TGCGCCAGCAGCTTGGACAGGGGTAATTCACCCCTCCACTTT.